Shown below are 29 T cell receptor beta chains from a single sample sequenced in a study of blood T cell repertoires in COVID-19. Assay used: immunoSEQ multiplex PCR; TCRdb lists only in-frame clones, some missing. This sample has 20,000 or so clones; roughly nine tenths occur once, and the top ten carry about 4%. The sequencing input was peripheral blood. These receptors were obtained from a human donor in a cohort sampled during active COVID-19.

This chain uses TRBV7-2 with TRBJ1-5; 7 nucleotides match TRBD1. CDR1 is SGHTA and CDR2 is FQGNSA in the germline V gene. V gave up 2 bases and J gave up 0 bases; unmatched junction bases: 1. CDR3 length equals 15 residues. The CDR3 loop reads CASSLTGVSNQPQHF. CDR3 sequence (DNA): TGTGCCAGCAGCTTAACAGGGGTTAGCAATCAGCCCCAGCATTTT.

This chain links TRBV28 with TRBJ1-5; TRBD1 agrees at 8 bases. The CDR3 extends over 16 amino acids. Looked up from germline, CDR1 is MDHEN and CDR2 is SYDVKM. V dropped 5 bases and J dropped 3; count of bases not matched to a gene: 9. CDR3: CASSPGGNRNNQPQHF. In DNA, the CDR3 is TGTGCCAGCAGTCCAGGGGGCAATAGGAACAATCAGCCCCAGCATTTT.

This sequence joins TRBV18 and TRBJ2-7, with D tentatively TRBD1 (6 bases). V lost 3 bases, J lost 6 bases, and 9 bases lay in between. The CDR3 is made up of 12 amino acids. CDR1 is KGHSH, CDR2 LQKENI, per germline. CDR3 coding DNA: TGTGCCAGCTCACCGATGACAGGCGAGCAGTACTTC. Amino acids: CASSPMTGEQYF.

DNA for the CDR3: TGTGCCATCCGGCAAGGTCTTGGGGGAGGAGAGACCCAGTACTTC. Amino acids: CAIRQGLGGGETQYF. This chain connects TRBV6-5 to TRBJ2-5; D may be TRBD2 (6 bases). V lost 10 bases and J 4 bases, leaving 22 bases between the germline ends. The CDR3 is made up of 15 amino acids. Germline CDR1 MNHEY, CDR2 SVGAGI.

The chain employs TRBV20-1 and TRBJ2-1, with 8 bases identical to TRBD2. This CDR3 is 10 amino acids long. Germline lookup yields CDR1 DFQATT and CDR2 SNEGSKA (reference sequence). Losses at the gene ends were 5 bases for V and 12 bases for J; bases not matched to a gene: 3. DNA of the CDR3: TGCAGTGCTCGAGCGGGAGTGCAGTTCTTC. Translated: CSARAGVQFF.

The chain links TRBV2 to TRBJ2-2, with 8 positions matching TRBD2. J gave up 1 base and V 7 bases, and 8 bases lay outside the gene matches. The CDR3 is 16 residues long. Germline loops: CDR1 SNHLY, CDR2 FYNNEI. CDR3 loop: CASIEGLAGNTGELFF. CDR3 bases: TGTGCCAGCATCGAAGGTCTAGCGGGGAACACCGGGGAGCTGTTTTTT.

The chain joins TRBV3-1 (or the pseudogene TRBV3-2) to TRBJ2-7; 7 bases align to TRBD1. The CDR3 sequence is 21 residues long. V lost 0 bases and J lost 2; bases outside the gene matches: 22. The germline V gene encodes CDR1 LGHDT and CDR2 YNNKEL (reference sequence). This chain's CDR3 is CASSQDGNRRGRVRGPYEQYV. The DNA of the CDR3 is TGTGCCAGCAGCCAAGATGGTAATCGGCGCGGAAGGGTGAGGGGGCCCTACGAGCAGTACGTC.

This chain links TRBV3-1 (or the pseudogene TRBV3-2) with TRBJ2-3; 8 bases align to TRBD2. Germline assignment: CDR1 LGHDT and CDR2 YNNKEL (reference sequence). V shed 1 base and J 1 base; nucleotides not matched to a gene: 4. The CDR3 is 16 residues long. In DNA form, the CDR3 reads TGTGCCAGCAGCCAAGGGAATAGCGGGGGCACAGATACGCAGTATTTT. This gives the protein CASSQGNSGGTDTQYF.

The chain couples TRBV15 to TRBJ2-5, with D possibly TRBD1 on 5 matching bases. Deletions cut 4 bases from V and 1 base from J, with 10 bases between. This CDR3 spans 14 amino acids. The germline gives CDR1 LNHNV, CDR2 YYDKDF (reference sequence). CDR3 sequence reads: CATSIRTSQETQYF. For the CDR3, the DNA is TGTGCCACCAGCATTCGGACAAGCCAAGAGACCCAGTACTTC.

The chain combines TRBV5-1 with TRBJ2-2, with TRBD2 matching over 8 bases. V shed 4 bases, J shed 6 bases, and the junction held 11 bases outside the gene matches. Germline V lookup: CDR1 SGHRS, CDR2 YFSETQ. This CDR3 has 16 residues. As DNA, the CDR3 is TGCGCCAGCAGCCCCAGTGGCGGGAGGTTGTCCGGGGAGCTGTTTTTT. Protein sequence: CASSPSGGRLSGELFF.

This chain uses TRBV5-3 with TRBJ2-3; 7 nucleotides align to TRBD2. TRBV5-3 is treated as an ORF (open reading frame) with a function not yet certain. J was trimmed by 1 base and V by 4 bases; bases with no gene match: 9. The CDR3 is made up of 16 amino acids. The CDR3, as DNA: TGTGCCAGAAGCGTCCGTCTAGCGGACGGCACAGATACGCAGTATTTT. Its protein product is CARSVRLADGTDTQYF.

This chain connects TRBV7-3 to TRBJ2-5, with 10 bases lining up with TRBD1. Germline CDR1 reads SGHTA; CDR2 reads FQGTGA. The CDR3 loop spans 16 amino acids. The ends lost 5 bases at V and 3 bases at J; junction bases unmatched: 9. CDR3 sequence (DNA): TGTGCCAGCAGCCTCGGAGGTGGGACAGGGGAAGAGACCCAGTACTTC. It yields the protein CASSLGGGTGEETQYF.

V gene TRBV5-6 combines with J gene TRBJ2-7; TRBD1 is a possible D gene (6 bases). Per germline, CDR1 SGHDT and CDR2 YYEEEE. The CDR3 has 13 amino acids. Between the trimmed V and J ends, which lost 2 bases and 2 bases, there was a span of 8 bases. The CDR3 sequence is CASSFGQTYEQYF. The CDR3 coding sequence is TGTGCCAGCAGCTTTGGACAGACCTACGAGCAGTACTTC.

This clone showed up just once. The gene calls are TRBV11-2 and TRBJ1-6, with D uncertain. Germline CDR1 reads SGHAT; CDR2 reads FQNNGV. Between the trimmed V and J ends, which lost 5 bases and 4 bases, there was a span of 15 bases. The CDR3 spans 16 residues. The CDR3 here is CASSPLGSEYNSPLHF. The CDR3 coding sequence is TGTGCCAGCAGCCCCCTGGGGAGTGAATATAATTCACCCCTCCACTTT.

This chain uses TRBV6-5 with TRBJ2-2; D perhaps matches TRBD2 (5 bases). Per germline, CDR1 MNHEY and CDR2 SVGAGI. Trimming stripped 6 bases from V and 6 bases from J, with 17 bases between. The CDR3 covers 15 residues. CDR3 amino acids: CASSQPRGLPGELFF. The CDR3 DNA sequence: TGTGCCAGCAGCCAGCCTCGGGGTTTACCCGGGGAGCTGTTTTTT.

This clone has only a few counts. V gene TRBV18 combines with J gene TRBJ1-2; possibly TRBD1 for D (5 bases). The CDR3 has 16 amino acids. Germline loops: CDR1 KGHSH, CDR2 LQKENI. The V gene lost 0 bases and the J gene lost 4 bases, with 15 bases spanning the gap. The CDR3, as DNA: TGTGCCAGCTCACCACCGGGGGGAGGTGGCACCTATGGCTACACCTTC. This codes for CASSPPGGGGTYGYTF.

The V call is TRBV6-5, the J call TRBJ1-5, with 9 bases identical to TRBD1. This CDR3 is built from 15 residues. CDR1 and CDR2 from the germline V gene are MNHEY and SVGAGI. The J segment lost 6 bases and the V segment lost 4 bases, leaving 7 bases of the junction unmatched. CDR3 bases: TGTGCCAGCAGTTCCGGACAGGGGTTTAGTCAGCCCCAGCATTTT. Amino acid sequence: CASSSGQGFSQPQHF.

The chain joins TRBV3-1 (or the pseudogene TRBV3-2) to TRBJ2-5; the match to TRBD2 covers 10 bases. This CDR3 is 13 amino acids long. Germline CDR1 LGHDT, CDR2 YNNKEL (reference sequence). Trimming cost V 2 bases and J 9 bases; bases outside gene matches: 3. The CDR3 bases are TGTGCCAGCAGCCAACTAGCGGGGGCCCCCCAGTACTTC. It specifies CASSQLAGAPQYF.

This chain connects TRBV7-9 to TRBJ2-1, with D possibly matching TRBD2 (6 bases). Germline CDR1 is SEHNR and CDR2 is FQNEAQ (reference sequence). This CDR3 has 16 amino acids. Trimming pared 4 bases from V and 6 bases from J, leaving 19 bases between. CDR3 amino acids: CASSSASGPKTNEQFF. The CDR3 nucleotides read TGTGCCAGCAGCTCGGCGAGCGGGCCAAAAACCAATGAGCAGTTCTTC.

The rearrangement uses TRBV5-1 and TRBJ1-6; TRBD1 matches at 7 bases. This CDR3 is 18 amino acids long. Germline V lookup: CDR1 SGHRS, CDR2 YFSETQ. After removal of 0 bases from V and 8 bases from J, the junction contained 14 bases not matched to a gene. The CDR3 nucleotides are TGCGCCAGCAGCTTGGTTCGCGACAGGGATGGGTTTGATTCACCCCTCCACTTT. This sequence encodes CASSLVRDRDGFDSPLHF.

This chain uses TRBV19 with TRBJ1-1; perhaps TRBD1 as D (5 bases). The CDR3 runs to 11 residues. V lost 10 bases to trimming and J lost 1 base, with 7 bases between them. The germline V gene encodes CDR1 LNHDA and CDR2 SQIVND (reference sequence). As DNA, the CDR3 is TGTGCCACCCAGGGGAACACTGAAGCTTTCTTT. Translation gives CATQGNTEAFF.

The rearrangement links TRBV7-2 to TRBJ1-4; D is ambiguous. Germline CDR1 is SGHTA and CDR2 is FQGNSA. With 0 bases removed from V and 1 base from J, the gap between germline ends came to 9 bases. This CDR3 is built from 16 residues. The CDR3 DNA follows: TGTGCCAGCAGCTTAGCGATGAGGGAAACTAATGAAAAACTGTTTTTT. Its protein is CASSLAMRETNEKLFF.

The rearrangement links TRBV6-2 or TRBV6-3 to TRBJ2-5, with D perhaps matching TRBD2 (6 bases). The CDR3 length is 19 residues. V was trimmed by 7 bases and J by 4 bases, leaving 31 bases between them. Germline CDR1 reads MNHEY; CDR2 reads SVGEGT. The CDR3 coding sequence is TGTGCCAGCAACCCCGGGACCGGTGTCCAGTGGCGGGGAATAGAGACCCAGTACTTC. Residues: CASNPGTGVQWRGIETQYF.

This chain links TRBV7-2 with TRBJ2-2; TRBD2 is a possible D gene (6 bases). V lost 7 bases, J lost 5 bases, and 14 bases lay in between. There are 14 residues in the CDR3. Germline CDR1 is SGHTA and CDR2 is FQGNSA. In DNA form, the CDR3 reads TGTGCCAGCAATCCGGGACTTCAAACCGGGGAGCTGTTTTTT. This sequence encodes CASNPGLQTGELFF.

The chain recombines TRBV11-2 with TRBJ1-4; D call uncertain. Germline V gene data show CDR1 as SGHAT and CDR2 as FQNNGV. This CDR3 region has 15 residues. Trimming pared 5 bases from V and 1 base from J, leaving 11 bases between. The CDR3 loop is CASSQEGLTNEKLFF. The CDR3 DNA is TGTGCCAGCAGCCAGGAGGGTTTAACTAATGAAAAACTGTTTTTT.

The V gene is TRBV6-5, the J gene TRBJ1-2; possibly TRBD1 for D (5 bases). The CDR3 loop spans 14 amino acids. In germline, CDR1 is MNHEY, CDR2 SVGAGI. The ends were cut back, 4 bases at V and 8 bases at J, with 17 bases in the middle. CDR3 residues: CASSSRVGADGYTF. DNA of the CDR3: TGTGCCAGCAGTTCGCGAGTTGGGGCTGACGGCTACACCTTC.

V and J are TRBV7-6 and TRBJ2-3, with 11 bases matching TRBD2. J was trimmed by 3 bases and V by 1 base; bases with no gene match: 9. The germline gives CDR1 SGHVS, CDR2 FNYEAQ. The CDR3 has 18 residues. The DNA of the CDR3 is TGTGCCAGCAGCTTAGAGGCCACTAGCGGGAGTGGAACAGATACGCAGTATTTT. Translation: CASSLEATSGSGTDTQYF. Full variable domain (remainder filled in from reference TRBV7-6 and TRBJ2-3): GAGVSQSPRYKVTKRGQDVALRCDPISGHVSLYWYRQALGQGPEFLTYFNYEAQQDKSGLPNDRFSAERPEGSISTLTIQRTEQRDSAMYRCASSLEATSGSGTDTQYFGPGTRLTVL.

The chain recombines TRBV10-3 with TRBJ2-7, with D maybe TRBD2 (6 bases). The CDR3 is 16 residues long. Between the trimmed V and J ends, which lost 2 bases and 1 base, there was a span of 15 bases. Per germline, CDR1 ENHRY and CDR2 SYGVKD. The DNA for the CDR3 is TGTGCCATCAGTGAGCCCGGAGGGCCTAGGTCCTACGAGCAGTACTTC. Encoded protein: CAISEPGGPRSYEQYF.

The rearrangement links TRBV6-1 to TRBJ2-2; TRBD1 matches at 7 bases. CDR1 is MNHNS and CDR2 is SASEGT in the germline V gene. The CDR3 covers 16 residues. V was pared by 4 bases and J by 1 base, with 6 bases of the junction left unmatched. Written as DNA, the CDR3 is TGTGCCAGCAGTGGTGGGACAGAGCTGAACACCGGGGAGCTGTTTTTT. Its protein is CASSGGTELNTGELFF.